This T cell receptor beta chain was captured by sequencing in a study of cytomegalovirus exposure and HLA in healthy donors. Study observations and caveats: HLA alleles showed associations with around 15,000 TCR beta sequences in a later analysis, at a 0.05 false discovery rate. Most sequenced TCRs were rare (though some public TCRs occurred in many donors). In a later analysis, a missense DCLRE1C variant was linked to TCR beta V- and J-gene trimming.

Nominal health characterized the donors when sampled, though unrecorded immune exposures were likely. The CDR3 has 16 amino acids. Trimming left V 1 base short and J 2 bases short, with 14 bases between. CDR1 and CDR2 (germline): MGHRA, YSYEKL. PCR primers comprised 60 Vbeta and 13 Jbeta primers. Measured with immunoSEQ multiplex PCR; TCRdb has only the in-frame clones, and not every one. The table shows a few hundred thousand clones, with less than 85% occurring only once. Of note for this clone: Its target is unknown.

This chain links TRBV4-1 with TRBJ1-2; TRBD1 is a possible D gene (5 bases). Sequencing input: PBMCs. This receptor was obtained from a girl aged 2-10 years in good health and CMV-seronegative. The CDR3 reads CASSQGRGGANYGYTF. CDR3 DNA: TGCGCCAGCAGCCAAGGCAGAGGAGGGGCCAACTATGGCTACACCTTC.